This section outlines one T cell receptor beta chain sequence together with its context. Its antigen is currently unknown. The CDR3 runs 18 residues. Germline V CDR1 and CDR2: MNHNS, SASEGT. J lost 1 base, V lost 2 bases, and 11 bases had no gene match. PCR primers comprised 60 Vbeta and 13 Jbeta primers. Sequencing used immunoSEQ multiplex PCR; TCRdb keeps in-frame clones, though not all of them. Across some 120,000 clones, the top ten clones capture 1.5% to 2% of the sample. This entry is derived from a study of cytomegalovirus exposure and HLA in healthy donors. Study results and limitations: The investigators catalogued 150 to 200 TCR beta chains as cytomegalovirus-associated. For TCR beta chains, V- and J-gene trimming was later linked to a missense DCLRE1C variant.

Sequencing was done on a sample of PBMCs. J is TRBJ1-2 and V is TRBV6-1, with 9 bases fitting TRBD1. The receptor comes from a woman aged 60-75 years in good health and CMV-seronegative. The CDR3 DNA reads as TGTGCCAGCAGTGAACTCCCTGCGGGGACAGGGAGTAACTATGGCTACACCTTC. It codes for CASSELPAGTGSNYGYTF.